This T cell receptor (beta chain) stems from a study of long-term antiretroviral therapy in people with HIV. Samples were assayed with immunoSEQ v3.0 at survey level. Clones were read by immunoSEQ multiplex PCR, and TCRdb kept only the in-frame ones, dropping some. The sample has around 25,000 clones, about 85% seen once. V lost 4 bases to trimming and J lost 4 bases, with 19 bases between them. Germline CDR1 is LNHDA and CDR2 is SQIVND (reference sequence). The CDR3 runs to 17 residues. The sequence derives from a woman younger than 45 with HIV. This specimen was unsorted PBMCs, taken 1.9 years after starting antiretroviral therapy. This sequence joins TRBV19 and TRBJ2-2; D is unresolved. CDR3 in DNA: TGTGCCAGTAGTACATCCCTTCCCCCTTTTATCACCGGGGAGCTGTTTTTT. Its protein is CASSTSLPPFITGELFF.